The 29 T cell receptor beta chains in this list originate from one sample, sequenced in a study of cytomegalovirus exposure and HLA in healthy donors. 60 Vbeta and 13 Jbeta primers were used in PCR. The repertoire was sequenced with immunoSEQ multiplex PCR; TCRdb's copy has only in-frame clones and lacks some. This table holds over 150,000 clones, 65% to 70% found once. The source material was PBMCs. Receptor source: a young woman in good health and CMV-seropositive.

The V and J genes are TRBV27 and TRBJ1-2; perhaps TRBD1 as D (6 bases). Deletions cut 5 bases from V and 5 bases from J, with 18 bases between. The CDR3 is made up of 15 amino acids. Germline V gene lookup returns CDR1 MNHEY and CDR2 SMNVEV (reference sequence). Written as DNA, the CDR3 is TGTGCCAGCAGTCCGCTCGACGGGGGGCTGTATGGCTACACCTTC. It yields the protein CASSPLDGGLYGYTF.

This clone occurred a few times. This rearrangement joins TRBV2 to TRBJ1-5, with no clear D. The CDR3 is 13 residues long. Germline values: CDR1 SNHLY, CDR2 FYNNEI. The V end lost 9 bases, the J end lost 3 bases, and 12 bases lay between the germline ends. This CDR3 is CASAKESNQPQHF. CDR3 DNA sequence: TGTGCCAGTGCGAAGGAGTCCAATCAGCCCCAGCATTTT.

The rearrangement joins TRBV5-3 to TRBJ1-4; D is possibly TRBD1 (6 bases). TRBV5-3 counts as an open reading frame of uncertain function. V lost 4 bases and J 6 bases, leaving 22 bases between the germline ends. The CDR3 consists of 17 residues. This chain's CDR3 is CARSPLYSGPGDEKLFF. The CDR3 DNA follows: TGTGCCAGAAGCCCACTTTACTCCGGGCCAGGGGATGAAAAACTGTTTTTT.

The chain combines TRBV7-2 with TRBJ1-2; 7 nucleotides align to TRBD1. The V segment lost 8 bases and the J segment 8 bases; nucleotides outside the gene matches: 11. Looked up from germline, CDR1 is SGHTA and CDR2 is FQGNSA. The length of the CDR3 is 13 residues. CDR3 DNA: TGTGCCAGCGACCCGGGACAGCCTGGAGGCTACACCTTC. Residues: CASDPGQPGGYTF. Combining the CDR3 with reference TRBV7-2 and TRBJ1-2 gives the whole variable domain GAGVSQSPSNKVTEKGKDVELRCDPISGHTALYWYRQSLGQGLEFLIYFQGNSAPDKSGLPSDRFSAERTGGSVSTLTIQRTQQEDSAVYLCASDPGQPGGYTFGSGTRLTVV.

The chain couples TRBV16 to TRBJ1-1; D is possibly TRBD1 (5 bases). There are 14 residues in the CDR3. V dropped 1 base and J dropped 4 bases, with 10 bases sitting between them. The germline gives CDR1 KGHSY, CDR2 FQNENV. In DNA, the CDR3 is TGTGCCAGCAGCCAATTGGGAGGGACCACTGAAGCTTTCTTT. This codes for CASSQLGGTTEAFF.

The CDR3 sequence is CASSPSTGAQETQYF. The CDR3 coding sequence is TGTGCCAGCAGCCCGAGTACGGGTGCCCAAGAGACCCAGTACTTC. The rearrangement uses TRBV7-9 and TRBJ2-5, with no clear D. Germline V gives CDR1 SEHNR, CDR2 FQNEAQ (reference sequence). CDR3 length: 15 residues. V shed 5 bases and J shed 1 base, with 14 bases lying between them.

The chain has TRBV7-6 and TRBJ1-1, with a possible D match to TRBD1 (5 bases). Per the germline V gene, CDR1 is SGHVS and CDR2 is FNYEAQ. V was cut by 4 bases and J by 6 bases, with 30 bases left in between. CDR3 length: 19 amino acids. The CDR3: CASSSLQANSLGVSSEAFF. The CDR3, as DNA: TGTGCCAGCAGCTCACTACAGGCTAATTCCCTAGGGGTTTCATCTGAAGCTTTCTTT.

V gene TRBV27 combines with J gene TRBJ2-5; 12 bases are shared with TRBD1. Germline V CDR1 and CDR2: MNHEY, SMNVEV (reference sequence). Germline trimming cut 4 bases from V and 9 bases from J; bases unmatched to any gene: 18. There are 18 residues in the CDR3. The CDR3 loop reads CASSSGTGGHGISAAQYF. As DNA, the CDR3 is TGTGCCAGCAGTTCCGGGACAGGGGGCCACGGAATAAGCGCGGCCCAGTACTTC.

V gene TRBV5-6 combines with J gene TRBJ2-3, with TRBD2 identical over 7 bases. Germline V gene lookup returns CDR1 SGHDT and CDR2 YYEEEE. V trimming: 0 bases; J trimming: 4 bases; junction bases outside the gene matches: 2. The CDR3 sequence is 14 residues long. CDR3 sequence: CASSLGLAPDTQYF. CDR3 coding DNA: TGTGCCAGCAGCTTGGGACTAGCCCCAGATACGCAGTATTTT.

The V gene is TRBV9, the J gene TRBJ1-1; TRBD1 matches at 7 bases. Trimming at V came to 2 bases and at J to 4 bases, leaving 11 bases not matched to a gene. The CDR3 spans 16 residues. Germline V lookup: CDR1 SGDLS, CDR2 YYNGEE. The CDR3 DNA reads TGTGCCAGCAGCGTGTGGGGGACAGACGCTGGCACTGAAGCTTTCTTT. Translating gives CASSVWGTDAGTEAFF.

The chain uses TRBV18 and TRBJ2-7; TRBD2 agrees at 7 bases. Looked up from germline, CDR1 is KGHSH and CDR2 is LQKENI. This CDR3 is built from 15 residues. V trimming: 2 bases; J trimming: 2 bases; junction bases outside the gene matches: 6. The chain's CDR3 is CASSPRLAGTYEQYF. DNA for the CDR3: TGTGCCAGCTCACCAAGACTAGCTGGGACCTACGAGCAGTACTTC.

This clone was picked up one time. The J gene is TRBJ2-5, the V gene TRBV11-2; possibly TRBD1 for D (6 bases). Germline V gives CDR1 SGHAT, CDR2 FQNNGV. This CDR3 contains 13 residues. The V and J ends lost 5 bases and 4 bases respectively, with 11 bases between them. The CDR3 nucleotides read TGTGCCAGCAGCCCATCAGGGGTAGAGACCCAGTACTTC. Amino acid sequence: CASSPSGVETQYF.

A few counts support this clone. The chain couples TRBV10-3 to TRBJ2-1, with 9 positions matching TRBD2. The CDR3 is 15 residues long. The V gene's germline CDR1 is ENHRY and CDR2 SYGVKD. With V trimmed by 9 bases and J by 3 bases, 9 bases remained unmatched. The CDR3: CAIWNSGSLYNEQFF. The CDR3 nucleotides read TGTGCCATATGGAATAGCGGGAGTCTCTACAATGAGCAGTTCTTC.

The table lists this clone with a count of one. The genes are TRBV27 and TRBJ1-2; the match to TRBD1 covers 9 bases. Germline values: CDR1 MNHEY, CDR2 SMNVEV (reference sequence). With V trimmed by 6 bases and J by 8 bases, 19 bases remained unmatched. The CDR3 runs 17 residues. CDR3 in amino acids: CASRPPGTGTLWRGYTF. CDR3 DNA: TGTGCCAGCAGGCCACCCGGGACAGGGACTCTTTGGAGGGGCTACACCTTC.

The gene calls are TRBV19 and TRBJ2-3; D perhaps matches TRBD2 (6 bases). Trimming took off 7 bases at V and 4 bases at J, with 12 bases between the two ends. Germline CDR1 is LNHDA and CDR2 is SQIVND (reference sequence). The CDR3 is made up of 13 amino acids. This CDR3 reads CASNSGEADTQYF. The DNA of the CDR3 is TGTGCCAGTAACTCGGGAGAGGCAGATACGCAGTATTTT. The full variable domain, with the rest looked up from reference TRBV19 and TRBJ2-3, is DGGITQSPKYLFRKEGQNVTLSCEQNLNHDAMYWYRQDPGQGLRLIYYSQIVNDFQKGDIAEGYSVSREKKESFPLTVTSAQKNPTAFYLCASNSGEADTQYFGPGTRLTVL.

This chain connects TRBV25-1 to TRBJ2-1; a weak D match, TRBD2 (7 bases). Trimming removed 5 bases from V and 6 bases from J, with 23 bases in between. Germline-derived CDR1 and CDR2 are MGHDK and SYGVNS. This CDR3 comprises 17 residues. DNA for the CDR3: TGTGCCAGCAGTCCACGTCCGGGACTCGGGGGGCTCAATGAGCAGTTCTTC. It encodes CASSPRPGLGGLNEQFF.

This clone was observed once. As DNA, the CDR3 is TGCGCCAGCAGCTCAGGGGAAACTGAAGCTTTCTTT. Its protein is CASSSGETEAFF. This rearrangement joins TRBV5-1 to TRBJ1-1; D possibly corresponds to TRBD1 (6 bases). Germline V gives CDR1 SGHRS, CDR2 YFSETQ. There are 12 residues in the CDR3. V dropped 3 bases and J dropped 5 bases, with 8 bases sitting between them.

The rearrangement joins TRBV7-2 to TRBJ1-1; the D is unclear. CDR3 length equals 14 residues. CDR1 SGHTA and CDR2 FQGNSA come from the germline V gene. Trimming stripped 3 bases from V and 5 bases from J, with 13 bases between. CDR3 protein: CASSFWRVATEAFF. The CDR3 coding sequence is TGTGCCAGCAGCTTTTGGAGGGTTGCAACTGAAGCTTTCTTT. Variable domain in full (rest from reference TRBV7-2 and TRBJ1-1): GAGVSQSPSNKVTEKGKDVELRCDPISGHTALYWYRQSLGQGLEFLIYFQGNSAPDKSGLPSDRFSAERTGGSVSTLTIQRTQQEDSAVYLCASSFWRVATEAFFGQGTRLTVV.

The rearrangement joins TRBV7-9 to TRBJ2-5; 7 bases map to TRBD1. CDR3 size: 17 residues. Germline assignment: CDR1 SEHNR and CDR2 FQNEAQ (reference sequence). The V and J ends lost 7 bases and 2 bases, in that order; junction bases with no gene match: 16. Here the CDR3 DNA reads TGTGCCAGCAACTCCCGGATAGGGGGCGTTTTGCAAGAGACCCAGTACTTC. It encodes CASNSRIGGVLQETQYF.

The chain has TRBV27 and TRBJ2-1; maybe TRBD1 (6 bases). The germline V gene encodes CDR1 MNHEY and CDR2 SMNVEV (reference sequence). This CDR3 region has 16 residues. V dropped 2 bases and J dropped 7 bases, with 18 bases sitting between them. CDR3 loop: CASSLERTAIPNEQFF. The CDR3 coding sequence is TGTGCCAGCAGTTTAGAGCGGACAGCTATCCCGAATGAGCAGTTCTTC.

In its sample, this clone was seen a few times. The J gene is TRBJ2-7, the V gene TRBV6-1; D may be TRBD1 (6 bases). The V gene's germline CDR1 is MNHNS and CDR2 SASEGT. Trimming removed 7 bases at V and 4 bases at J, with 17 bases between. The CDR3 spans 14 residues. The CDR3 bases are TGTGCCAGCATGTACCTCCCGGACAGTTACGAGCAGTACTTC. Translated: CASMYLPDSYEQYF.

This clone was seen a handful of times. The rearrangement links TRBV7-9 to TRBJ1-5, with D perhaps matching TRBD1 (5 bases). The CDR3 contains 15 residues. Between the trimmed V and J ends, which lost 4 bases and 0 bases, there was a span of 10 bases. Germline V gene lookup returns CDR1 SEHNR and CDR2 FQNEAQ (reference sequence). Written as DNA, the CDR3 is TGTGCCAGCAGCTCGACAGAAGATAGCAATCAGCCCCAGCATTTT. It translates to CASSSTEDSNQPQHF.

There are a few counts of this clone. CDR3 loop: CAWRNGDYGYTF. CDR3 nucleotide sequence: TGTGCCTGGAGAAACGGGGACTATGGCTACACCTTC. The chain links TRBV30 to TRBJ1-2; D unresolved. The germline CDR1 and CDR2 sequences are GTSNPN and SVGIG (reference sequence). CDR3 length equals 12 residues. V shed 3 bases and J shed 3 bases, with 8 bases lying between them.

The genes are TRBV7-6 and TRBJ2-2, with D maybe TRBD1 (6 bases). This CDR3 spans 14 amino acids. Germline V CDR1 and CDR2: SGHVS, FNYEAQ. Between the trimmed V and J ends, which lost 3 bases and 5 bases, there was a span of 10 bases. CDR3 protein: CASSFLQGTGELFF. In nucleotides, the CDR3 is TGTGCCAGCAGCTTTCTACAGGGTACCGGGGAGCTGTTTTTT.

About this clone itself: The sample contains more than one DNA sequence encoding this CDR3. This chain links TRBV19 with TRBJ2-6, with 8 bases matching TRBD1. The V and J ends lost 3 bases and 0 bases, in that order; junction bases with no gene match: 1. Germline-derived CDR1 and CDR2 are LNHDA and SQIVND (reference sequence). The CDR3 is 16 amino acids. CDR3 DNA sequence: TGTGCCAGTAGTATCGGGACAGGCTCTGGGGCCAACGTCCTGACTTTC. Protein product: CASSIGTGSGANVLTF.

The chain joins TRBV9 to TRBJ2-3, with TRBD1 as a possible D gene (6 bases). The ends were cut back, 0 bases at V and 0 bases at J, with 14 bases in the middle. CDR3 size: 17 residues. The germline V gene encodes CDR1 SGDLS and CDR2 YYNGEE. Written as DNA, the CDR3 is TGTGCCAGCAGCGTAGTTGGGGGCGGTTCGAGCACAGATACGCAGTATTTT. Translated: CASSVVGGGSSTDTQYF.

This clone was counted a single time. V gene TRBV27 combines with J gene TRBJ2-7; 9 nucleotides line up with TRBD1. Germline V gives CDR1 MNHEY, CDR2 SMNVEV (reference sequence). CDR3 length: 14 amino acids. V lost 5 bases, J lost 4 bases, and 6 bases stayed unmatched. As DNA, the CDR3 is TGTGCCAGCAGTCCGACGACAGGGGGTTACGAGCAGTACTTC. Translated, it gives CASSPTTGGYEQYF.

This chain connects TRBV28 to TRBJ2-1; TRBD1 matches at 9 bases. The germline gives CDR1 MDHEN, CDR2 SYDVKM. Losses at the gene ends were 4 bases for V and 9 bases for J; bases not matched to a gene: 7. The CDR3 contains 14 residues. The CDR3 DNA follows: TGTGCCAGCAGTTCCGGGACAGGGATCGTTGAGCAGTTCTTC. As protein: CASSSGTGIVEQFF.

The V call is TRBV27, the J call TRBJ1-4, with no clear D. CDR3 length: 15 residues. Looked up from germline, CDR1 is MNHEY and CDR2 is SMNVEV (reference sequence). The V end was cut by 7 bases, the J end by 4 bases, with 16 bases between. This chain's CDR3 is CASKRTPGSNEKLFF. CDR3 coding DNA: TGTGCCAGCAAGAGGACCCCTGGGAGTAATGAAAAACTGTTTTTT.